Each of the 21 T cell receptor beta chains below was sequenced from the same sample in a study of blood T cell repertoires in COVID-19. Assay: immunoSEQ multiplex PCR; the TCRdb copy retains only in-frame clones and omits some. The sample holds 200,000 to 250,000 clones, roughly four fifths seen once. The sample comprised PBMCs or T cells enriched from blood (not recorded which). These receptors were collected from a man between 40 and 49 years old who had recovered from COVID-19.

This clone has a handful of counts. CDR3 DNA: TGTGCCAGCAGCTTAGCTCCGAGTTACGAGCAGTACTTC. The encoded protein is CASSLAPSYEQYF. V and J are TRBV11-3 and TRBJ2-7; D is undetermined. CDR1 and CDR2 from the germline V gene are SGHNT and YENEEA. This CDR3 region has 13 residues. V lost 1 base and J 4 bases, leaving 8 bases between the germline ends. The variable domain in full, with the rest retrieved from reference TRBV11-3 and TRBJ2-7, is EAGVVQSPRYKIIEKKQPVAFWCNPISGHNTLYWYLQNLGQGPELLIRYENEEAVDDSQLPKDRFSAERLKGVDSTLKIQPAELGDSAVYLCASSLAPSYEQYFGPGTRLTVT.

The CDR3 here is CASSGTGVAEKLFF. CDR3 sequence (DNA): TGTGCCAGCAGTGGGACAGGGGTCGCTGAAAAACTGTTTTTT. The chain links TRBV2 to TRBJ1-4, with 9 bases identical to TRBD1. The V segment lost 4 bases and the J segment 7 bases; nucleotides outside the gene matches: 4. In germline, CDR1 is SNHLY, CDR2 FYNNEI. The CDR3 is 14 residues long.

This chain connects TRBV6-2 or TRBV6-3 to TRBJ1-5; D unresolved. Germline V lookup: CDR1 MNHEY, CDR2 SVGEGT. Trimming pared 6 bases from V and 7 bases from J, leaving 16 bases between. This CDR3 has 14 residues. CDR3 protein: CASSSLARGQPQHF. The CDR3 bases are TGTGCCAGCAGCTCACTCGCCCGGGGACAGCCCCAGCATTTT.

The chain combines TRBV7-2 with TRBJ1-1; TRBD1 matches 10 bases. The CDR3 extends over 13 amino acids. The V and J ends lost 5 bases and 4 bases, in that order; junction bases with no gene match: 1. Germline V gene sequence: CDR1 SGHTA, CDR2 FQGNSA. CDR3 in amino acids: CASSDRGPTEAFF. Here the CDR3 DNA reads TGTGCCAGCAGCGACAGGGGGCCCACTGAAGCTTTCTTT.

The chain is built from TRBV28 and TRBJ1-1, with no clear D. V was trimmed by 2 bases and J by 4 bases, leaving 11 bases between them. The CDR3 has 14 amino acids. Germline CDR1 reads MDHEN; CDR2 reads SYDVKM. The CDR3 bases are TGTGCCAGCAGTTTACCAGGTGTGGGCACTGAAGCTTTCTTT. Translation gives CASSLPGVGTEAFF.

The chain recombines TRBV24-1 with TRBJ2-1; D may be TRBD2 (6 bases). This CDR3 is built from 15 residues. The V gene lost 1 base and the J gene lost 8 bases, with 14 bases spanning the gap. Germline V gene lookup returns CDR1 KGHDR and CDR2 SFDVKD. The CDR3 reads CATSDFRGYGHEQFF. CDR3 DNA: TGTGCCACCAGTGATTTCCGGGGGTATGGTCATGAGCAGTTCTTC.

This clone was found once. The V call is TRBV28, the J call TRBJ2-4; no firm D call. Trimming took 5 bases from V and 0 from J, leaving 11 bases between them. There are 15 residues in the CDR3. Germline loops: CDR1 MDHEN, CDR2 SYDVKM. The CDR3 region is CASSPSELAKNIQYF. The CDR3 region has the DNA TGTGCCAGCAGTCCCTCTGAGCTAGCCAAAAACATTCAGTACTTC.

CDR3 loop: CASRPTSVRNNEQFF. Written as DNA, the CDR3 is TGTGCCAGCAGACCTACTAGCGTCAGAAACAATGAGCAGTTCTTC. The chain uses TRBV28 and TRBJ2-1; 7 nucleotides align to TRBD2. The CDR3 is 15 residues long. Germline assignment: CDR1 MDHEN and CDR2 SYDVKM. After removal of 6 bases from V and 5 bases from J, the junction contained 10 bases not matched to a gene.

This clone was seen more than once but under ten times. This chain joins TRBV7-8 and TRBJ1-2, with 7 bases matching TRBD1. J lost 7 bases, V lost 5 bases, and 13 bases had no gene match. Germline V CDR1 and CDR2: SGHVS, FQNEAQ. CDR3 length: 15 amino acids. CDR3: CASSPRTGSSSGYTF. CDR3 sequence (DNA): TGTGCCAGCAGCCCGAGGACAGGTTCTTCTTCTGGCTACACCTTC.

To note about this clone: The sample carries other DNA sequences with the same CDR3. The V call is TRBV11-2, the J call TRBJ2-7; D is possibly TRBD2 (5 bases). This CDR3 has 13 amino acids. The germline V and J ends were trimmed by 1 base and 2 bases, with 6 bases remaining between them. Germline CDR1 and CDR2: SGHAT and FQNNGV. CDR3 nucleotides: TGTGCCAGCAGCTTAGCGGGAACCTACGAGCAGTACTTC. Protein: CASSLAGTYEQYF.

This sequence joins TRBV10-3 and TRBJ2-1; a possible D gene is TRBD2 (6 bases). Trimming took 3 bases from V and 9 from J, leaving 9 bases between them. The CDR3 length is 12 residues. The germline V gene encodes CDR1 ENHRY and CDR2 SYGVKD. CDR3 region: CAISDSGSEQFF. CDR3 coding DNA: TGTGCCATCAGTGATAGCGGTAGTGAGCAGTTCTTC.

This clone was seen once. V usage is TRBV7-9 and J usage is TRBJ2-7; 8 bases are shared with TRBD1. The germline CDR1 and CDR2 sequences are SEHNR and FQNEAQ (reference sequence). The trim removed 6 bases at V and 5 bases at J, leaving 15 bases unmatched. The CDR3 is 16 amino acids. The CDR3 here is CASSPYRAGGVHEQYF. The CDR3 nucleotides read TGTGCCAGCAGTCCCTACAGGGCAGGGGGCGTACACGAGCAGTACTTC.

The chain has TRBV28 and TRBJ1-6; 7 bases are a match to TRBD1. Trimming took 6 bases from V and 10 from J; bases not matched to a gene: 9. Germline V gene lookup returns CDR1 MDHEN and CDR2 SYDVKM. The CDR3 has 14 amino acids. CDR3 bases: TGTGCCAGCAGCCGGACAGGAGGACAATCACCCCTCCACTTT. It codes for CASSRTGGQSPLHF.

The CDR3 here is CASSPGQGASEPQHF. The CDR3 bases are TGCGCCAGCAGCCCCGGACAGGGGGCATCAGAGCCCCAGCATTTT. This chain links TRBV5-1 with TRBJ1-5; TRBD1 aligns across 11 bases. Per germline, CDR1 SGHRS and CDR2 YFSETQ. There are 15 residues in the CDR3. V lost 4 bases, J lost 8 bases, and 8 bases stayed unmatched.

This chain joins TRBV19 and TRBJ2-7, with 7 bases lining up with TRBD1. The CDR3 has 12 amino acids. CDR1 is LNHDA, CDR2 SQIVND, per germline (reference sequence). The J segment lost 12 bases and the V segment lost 3 bases, leaving 8 bases of the junction unmatched. In DNA form, the CDR3 reads TGTGCCAGTAGTATTCGGACAGGCCAGGGGTACTTC. Amino acids: CASSIRTGQGYF. The full variable domain, rest sourced from reference TRBV19 and TRBJ2-7, is DGGITQSPKYLFRKEGQNVTLSCEQNLNHDAMYWYRQDPGQGLRLIYYSQIVNDFQKGDIAEGYSVSREKKESFPLTVTSAQKNPTAFYLCASSIRTGQGYFGPGTRLTVT.

This chain connects TRBV6-5 to TRBJ1-6; no clear D gene. Germline assignment: CDR1 MNHEY and CDR2 SVGAGI. Trimming took off 1 base at V and 7 bases at J, with 5 bases between the two ends. The CDR3 loop spans 13 amino acids. CDR3 DNA sequence: TGTGCCAGCAGTTACTACGGGAATTCACCCCTCCACTTT. It is translated as CASSYYGNSPLHF.

The chain links TRBV11-1 to TRBJ2-2; D might be TRBD2 (5 bases). Germline CDR1 SGHAT, CDR2 FQDESV (reference sequence). The CDR3 is made up of 14 amino acids. The V end lost 4 bases, the J end lost 6 bases, and 12 bases lay between the germline ends. The CDR3 is CASSYRTGSGELFF. The CDR3, as DNA: TGTGCCAGCAGCTATCGGACGGGATCCGGGGAGCTGTTTTTT. The full variable domain, its missing parts supplied by reference TRBV11-1 and TRBJ2-2, is EAEVAQSPRYKITEKSQAVAFWCDPISGHATLYWYRQILGQGPELLVQFQDESVVDDSQLPKDRFSAERLKGVDSTLKIQPAELGDSAMYLCASSYRTGSGELFFGEGSRLTVL.

The chain links TRBV11-2 to TRBJ2-1, with 8 bases matching TRBD1. The CDR3 covers 14 residues. Germline loops: CDR1 SGHAT, CDR2 FQNNGV. With 0 bases clipped from V and 8 bases from J, the junction kept 3 bases outside the gene matches. Here the CDR3 reads CASSLEGQVDEQFF. In DNA form, the CDR3 reads TGTGCCAGCAGCTTAGAGGGACAGGTGGATGAGCAGTTCTTC.

In the case of this clone: The junction differs from germline at one of its ends, possibly a read error. The chain employs TRBV7-8 and TRBJ1-3, with D possibly matching TRBD1 (6 bases). CDR1 is SGHVS, CDR2 FQNEAQ, per germline. The CDR3 is made up of 14 amino acids. The CDR3 region is CASSFPSTGSTIYF. The DNA for the CDR3 is TGTGCCAGCAGCTTCCCCTCGACAGGAAGCACCATATATTTT.

This clone was seen more than once but under ten times. This sequence joins TRBV5-4 and TRBJ2-5; D not resolved. Between the trimmed V and J ends, which lost 1 base and 2 bases, there was a span of 6 bases. Germline CDR1 reads SGHNT; CDR2 reads YYREEE (reference sequence). This CDR3 is built from 13 residues. CDR3 loop: CASSLPTQETQYF. CDR3 DNA sequence: TGTGCCAGCAGCTTGCCCACTCAAGAGACCCAGTACTTC.

This clone was found a few times. This chain connects TRBV30 to TRBJ1-5; possible D gene TRBD1, 5 bases. The CDR3 is made up of 14 amino acids. The V end was cut by 4 bases, the J end by 9 bases, with 19 bases between. The germline V gene encodes CDR1 GTSNPN and CDR2 SVGIG (reference sequence). The CDR3 loop reads CAWKRDSGMGPQHF. The CDR3 DNA follows: TGTGCCTGGAAACGGGACTCCGGGATGGGGCCCCAGCATTTT.